The T cell receptor beta chain described here comes from a study of T cell responses to AZD1222 COVID-19 vaccine. Looking at the study overall: Second doses at about 4 or about 12 weeks were pooled. General study results and limits: Donor demographics were predominantly white British with a female majority; clonal diversity may be underestimated. Vaccine-related CD4 TCRs covered spike, predominating at 160-218 and 743-854.

About this clone: No antigen is known for it. At one of its ends the junction is not consistent with the germline gene, which may arise from a read error.

Germline V gives CDR1 SSHAT, CDR2 FNYEAQ (reference sequence). This CDR3 is built from 13 residues. TCRdb keeps only in-frame clones here, not all; method: immunoSEQ multiplex PCR. The sample has 100,000 to 150,000 clones; 90% are singletons. The source of this sequence is an adult in good health. The sample here was peripheral blood, taken on day 0 of AZD1222 vaccination. The chain has TRBV7-7 and TRBJ2-5; the D call may be TRBD1 or TRBD2 (5 bases each). DNA of the CDR3: TGTGCTAGCAGCTTTGGGGGAACGGAGACCCAGTACTTC. Its translation is CASSFGGTETQYF.